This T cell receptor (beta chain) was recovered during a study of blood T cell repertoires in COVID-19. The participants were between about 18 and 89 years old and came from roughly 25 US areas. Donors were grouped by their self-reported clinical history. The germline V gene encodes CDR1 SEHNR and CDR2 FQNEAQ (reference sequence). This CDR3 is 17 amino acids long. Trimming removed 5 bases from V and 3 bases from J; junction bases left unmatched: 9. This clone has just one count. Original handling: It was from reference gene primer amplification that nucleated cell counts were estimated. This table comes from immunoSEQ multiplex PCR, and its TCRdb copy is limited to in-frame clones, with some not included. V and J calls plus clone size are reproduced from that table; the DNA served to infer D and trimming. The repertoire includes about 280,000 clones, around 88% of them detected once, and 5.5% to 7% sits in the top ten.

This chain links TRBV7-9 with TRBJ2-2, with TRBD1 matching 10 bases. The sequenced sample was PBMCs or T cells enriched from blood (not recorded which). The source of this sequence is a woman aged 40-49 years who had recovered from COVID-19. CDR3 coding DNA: TGTGCCAGCAGCCCTCTGTTGACAGGGGGCGACACCGGGGAGCTGTTTTTT. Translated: CASSPLLTGGDTGELFF.